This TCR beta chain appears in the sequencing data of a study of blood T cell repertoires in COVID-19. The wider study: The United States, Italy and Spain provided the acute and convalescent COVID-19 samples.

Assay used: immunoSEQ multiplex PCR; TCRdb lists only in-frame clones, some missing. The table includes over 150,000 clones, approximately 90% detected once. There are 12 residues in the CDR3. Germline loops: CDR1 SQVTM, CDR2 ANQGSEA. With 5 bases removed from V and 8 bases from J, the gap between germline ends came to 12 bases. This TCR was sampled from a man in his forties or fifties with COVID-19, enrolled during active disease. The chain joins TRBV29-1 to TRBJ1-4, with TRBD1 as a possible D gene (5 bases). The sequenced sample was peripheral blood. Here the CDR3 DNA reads TGCAGCGTTATCGGGGGGGGAGAAAAACTGTTTTTT. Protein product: CSVIGGGEKLFF.